A selection of T cell receptor beta chains follows, all from one sample in a study of blood T cell repertoires in COVID-19. Clones were read by immunoSEQ multiplex PCR, and TCRdb kept only the in-frame ones, dropping some. Of 200,000 to 300,000 clones listed, around nine tenths were seen once; the top ten hold roughly 4.9%. The sequenced sample consisted of peripheral blood. The receptors were gathered from a woman aged 60-70 years with COVID-19, enrolled during active disease. The CDR3 runs from the conserved cysteine through the conserved F or W. A D gene is named only where the DNA matches it firmly. The size entry is marked missing in some rows and otherwise reads once, few, many or a size class.

d_gene,j_gene,abundance,v_gene,CDR3nt,CDR3aa
.,TRBJ1-1,.,TRBV2,TGTGCCAGCAGTGAAATCCGGGGGGGGACGACTGAAGCTTTCTTT,CASSEIRGGTTEAFF
.,TRBJ1-2,.,TRBV6-5,TGTGCCAGCGGACGGGGAAATCTGGGTGGCTACACCTTC,CASGRGNLGGYTF
TRBD1,TRBJ2-7,once,TRBV5-1,TGCGCCAGCAGCTACACCGGGACAGACTACGAGCAGTACTTC,CASSYTGTDYEQYF
.,TRBJ1-2,.,TRBV20-1,TGCAGTGCTAGGGCAGGGGTAGGCTACACCTTC,CSARAGVGYTF
TRBD2,TRBJ2-1,.,TRBV10-3,TGTGCCATCAGTGGGGGACTAGCGGGGGACTACAATGAGCAGTTCTTC,CAISGGLAGDYNEQFF
.,TRBJ2-7,.,TRBV6-5,TGTGCCAGCTCCACCAGCGCCAGCTCCTACGAGCAGTACTTC,CASSTSASSYEQYF
TRBD2,TRBJ2-2,.,TRBV6-1,TGTGCCAGCAGTGAAACGAGACTAGCGACCGGGGAGCTGTTTTTT,CASSETRLATGELFF
TRBD2,TRBJ2-1,.,TRBV5-1,TGCGCCAGCGCTCCCTCGATCGGGACTAGCGTACGTGAGCAGTTCTTC,CASAPSIGTSVREQFF
TRBD1,TRBJ1-1,.,TRBV6-4,TGTGCCAGCAGGGAGACAGGGCTGGCGAACACTGAAGCTTTCTTT,CASRETGLANTEAFF
.,TRBJ2-7,.,TRBV4-2,TGTGCCAGCAGCCAAGACAGGGTTGACGAGCAGTACTTC,CASSQDRVDEQYF
.,TRBJ2-2,.,TRBV21-1,TGTGCCAGCAGCAAATGTCGTAGGGACAGACCCACCGGGGAGCTGTTTTTT,CASSKCRRDRPTGELFF
TRBD2,TRBJ2-1,.,TRBV30,TGTGCCTGGAGCGGGAGGGGCTCCTACAATGAGCAGTTCTTC,CAWSGRGSYNEQFF
.,TRBJ2-1,.,TRBV7-9,TGTGCCAGCAGCCGCACCGGGACCCCAGCGGGTGAGCAGTTCTTC,CASSRTGTPAGEQFF
TRBD1,TRBJ2-3,.,TRBV11-3,TGTGCCAGCAGCACTCGGACAGGGAGCACAGATACGCAGTATTTT,CASSTRTGSTDTQYF
.,TRBJ1-2,.,TRBV19,TGTGCCAGTAGTATTCCCCCGGCGGCCTATGGCTACACCTTC,CASSIPPAAYGYTF
.,TRBJ1-1,.,TRBV5-1,TGCGCCAGCAGCTTGGAGCAGGGAGGGACCACTGAAGCTTTCTTT,CASSLEQGGTTEAFF
.,TRBJ1-1,.,TRBV6-5,TGTGCCAGCACCTGGACAGACAACACTGAAGCTTTCTTT,CASTWTDNTEAFF
.,TRBJ2-1,.,TRBV20-1,TGCAGTGCTAGTACTGGGGCCTATTACAATGAGCAGTTCTTC,CSASTGAYYNEQFF
TRBD1,TRBJ1-2,.,TRBV30,TGTGCCTGGGAGCCCCAGGGGGGCGCGACAGGTGGCTACACCTTC,CAWEPQGGATGGYTF
.,TRBJ1-1,.,TRBV19,TGTGCCAGTAGTATTGGCTTTGCCGGGGGACCCGGTCGGAACACTGAAGCTTTCTTT,CASSIGFAGGPGRNTEAFF
TRBD2,TRBJ2-1,.,TRBV28,TGTGCCAGCAGTTTATTTGGGACTAGCGGGCACAATGAGCAGTTCTTC,CASSLFGTSGHNEQFF
.,TRBJ2-2,few,TRBV28,TGTGCCAGCAGTTCCGCCGGGGGGCGACCCGGGGAGCTGTTTTTT,CASSSAGGRPGELFF
TRBD2,TRBJ2-1,.,TRBV7-2,TGTGCCAGCAGCCCGCACCGGACTAGCCGCAACTACAATGAGCAGTTCTTC,CASSPHRTSRNYNEQFF
.,TRBJ2-5,.,TRBV6-2/TRBV6-3,TGTGCCAGCAGTTACTCGATGCGGGAGACCCAGTACTTC,CASSYSMRETQYF
TRBD1,TRBJ2-3,.,TRBV3-1/TRBV3-2,TGTGCCAGCAGGCCTACCGGGACAGGATTCACAGATACGCAGTATTTT,CASRPTGTGFTDTQYF
TRBD1,TRBJ1-6,few,TRBV18,TGTGCCAGCTCACGCCGGGACAGGGGTTCACCCCTCCACTTT,CASSRRDRGSPLHF
.,TRBJ2-3,.,TRBV9,TGTGCCAGCAGCGAGCAGGGGCAAGCAGATACGCAGTATTTT,CASSEQGQADTQYF
.,TRBJ1-5,.,TRBV5-5,TGTGCCAGCAGCTTCCGAGTCGAAGAGCCCCAGCATTTT,CASSFRVEEPQHF
.,TRBJ1-3,.,TRBV7-9,TGTGCCAGCAGCTTAGCCACGAGCTCTGGAAACACCATATATTTT,CASSLATSSGNTIYF
.,TRBJ1-5,.,TRBV5-1,TGCGCCAGCAGCCGCCTAGGGGGGGAGCCCCAGCATTTT,CASSRLGGEPQHF
.,TRBJ2-5,.,TRBV2,TGCGCCAGCAGTGTATTAAGGGGTGGGGAGACCCAGTACTTC,CASSVLRGGETQYF
.,TRBJ1-6,.,TRBV21-1,TGTGCCAGCAGCAAAGTTCGGGTCCATACTTCACCCCTCCACTTT,CASSKVRVHTSPLHF
TRBD1,TRBJ1-6,.,TRBV14,TGTGCCAGCAGCCAACTTGCGGGACAGGGGAATTCACCCCTCCACTTT,CASSQLAGQGNSPLHF
TRBD2,TRBJ2-5,once,TRBV9,TGTGCCAGCAGCGTAGGGCTAGCGGGAAGAGAGACCCAGTACTTC,CASSVGLAGRETQYF
TRBD2,TRBJ2-2,.,TRBV25-1,TGTGCCAGCAGACACGCGGGAGGACTTAACACCGGGGAGCTGTTTTTT,CASRHAGGLNTGELFF
.,TRBJ2-3,.,TRBV10-3,TGTGCCATCAGTGTAGCAGCAGATACGCAGTATTTT,CAISVAADTQYF
.,TRBJ1-2,.,TRBV7-2,TGTGCCAGCAGCGCATACAGGGTTACTAACTATGGCTACACCTTC,CASSAYRVTNYGYTF
TRBD2,TRBJ2-3,.,TRBV4-3,TGCGCCAGCAGCCTAAATAGTGGACTAGCGGGGATGAGCACAGATACGCAGTATTTT,CASSLNSGLAGMSTDTQYF
.,TRBJ2-1,.,TRBV9,TGTGCCAGCAGCGTAGGGTCCGCAGGCAATGAGCAGTTCTTC,CASSVGSAGNEQFF
.,TRBJ1-2,.,TRBV6-2/TRBV6-3,TGTGCCAGCAGTTACGGACACAACTATGGCTACACCTTC,CASSYGHNYGYTF
.,TRBJ1-1,.,TRBV30,TGTGCCTGGAGTGTAGGGGTCACTGAAGCTTTCTTT,CAWSVGVTEAFF
.,TRBJ2-5,few,TRBV9,TGTGCCAGCAGCCCCGGGGGAATATGGGAGACCCAGTACTTC,CASSPGGIWETQYF
.,TRBJ1-3,.,TRBV4-1,TGCGCCAGCAGCCGTGATGGAGGCGGGCAGCGACGCTCTGGAAACACCATATATTTT,CASSRDGGGQRRSGNTIYF
.,TRBJ1-1,once,TRBV18,TGTGCCAGCTCACCTTCTACAGGGCCGGGTCAGGCTTTCTTT,CASSPSTGPGQAFF
TRBD1,TRBJ1-2,.,TRBV28,TGTGCCAGCAGTTTAGACAGGGGGGCCTATGGCTACACCTTC,CASSLDRGAYGYTF